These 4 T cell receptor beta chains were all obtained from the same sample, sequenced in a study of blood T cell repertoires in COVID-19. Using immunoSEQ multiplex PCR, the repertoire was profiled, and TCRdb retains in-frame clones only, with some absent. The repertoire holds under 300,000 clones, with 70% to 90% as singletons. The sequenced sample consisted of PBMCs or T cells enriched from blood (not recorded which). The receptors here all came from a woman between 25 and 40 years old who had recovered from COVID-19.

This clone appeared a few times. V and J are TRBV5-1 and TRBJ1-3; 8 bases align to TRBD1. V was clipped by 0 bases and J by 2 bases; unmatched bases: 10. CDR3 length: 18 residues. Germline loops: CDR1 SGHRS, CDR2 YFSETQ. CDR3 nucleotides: TGCGCCAGCAGCTTGGCCCCGACCCAACAGGGGGCTGGAAACACCATATATTTT. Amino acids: CASSLAPTQQGAGNTIYF.

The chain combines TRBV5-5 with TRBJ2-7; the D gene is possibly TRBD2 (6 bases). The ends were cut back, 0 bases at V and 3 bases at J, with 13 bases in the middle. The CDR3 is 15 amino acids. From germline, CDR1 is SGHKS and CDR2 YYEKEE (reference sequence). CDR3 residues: CASSLGQGGGYEQYF. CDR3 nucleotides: TGTGCCAGCAGCTTGGGGCAGGGAGGCGGCTACGAGCAGTACTTC.

This CDR3 reads CASSQAESGPSYEQYF. The CDR3 bases are TGTGCCAGCAGCCAAGCGGAAAGCGGGCCTTCCTACGAGCAGTACTTC. The V gene is TRBV4-2, the J gene TRBJ2-7; tentatively, D is TRBD2 (6 bases). Trimming pared 1 base from V and 1 base from J, leaving 14 bases between. The germline V gene encodes CDR1 LGHNA and CDR2 YNFKEQ. The CDR3 sequence is 16 residues long.

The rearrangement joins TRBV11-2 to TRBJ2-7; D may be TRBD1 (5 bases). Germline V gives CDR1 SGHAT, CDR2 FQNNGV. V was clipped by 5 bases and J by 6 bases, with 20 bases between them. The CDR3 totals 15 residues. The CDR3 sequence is CASSLRGYDGLEQYF. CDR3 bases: TGTGCCAGCAGCCTTAGGGGCTACGACGGGCTCGAGCAGTACTTC.